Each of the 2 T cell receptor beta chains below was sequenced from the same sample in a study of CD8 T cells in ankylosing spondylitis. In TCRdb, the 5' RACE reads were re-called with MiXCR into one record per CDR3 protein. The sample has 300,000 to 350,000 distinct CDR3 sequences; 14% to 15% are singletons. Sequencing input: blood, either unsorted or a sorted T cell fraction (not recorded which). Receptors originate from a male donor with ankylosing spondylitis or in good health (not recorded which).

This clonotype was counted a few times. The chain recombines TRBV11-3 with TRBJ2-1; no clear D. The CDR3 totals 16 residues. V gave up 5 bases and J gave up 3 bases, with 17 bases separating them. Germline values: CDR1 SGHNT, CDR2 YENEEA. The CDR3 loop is CASSPGGSSFYNEQFF. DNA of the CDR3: TGTGCCAGCAGCCCGGGTGGTAGTTCCTTCTACAATGAGCAGTTCTTC.

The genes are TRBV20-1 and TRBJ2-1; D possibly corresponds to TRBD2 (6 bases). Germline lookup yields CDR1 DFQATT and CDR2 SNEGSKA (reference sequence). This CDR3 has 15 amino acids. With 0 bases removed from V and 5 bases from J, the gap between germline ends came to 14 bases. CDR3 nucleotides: TGCAGTGCTAGAGATCCCGGAGCGGGTCACAATGAGCAGTTCTTC. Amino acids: CSARDPGAGHNEQFF.